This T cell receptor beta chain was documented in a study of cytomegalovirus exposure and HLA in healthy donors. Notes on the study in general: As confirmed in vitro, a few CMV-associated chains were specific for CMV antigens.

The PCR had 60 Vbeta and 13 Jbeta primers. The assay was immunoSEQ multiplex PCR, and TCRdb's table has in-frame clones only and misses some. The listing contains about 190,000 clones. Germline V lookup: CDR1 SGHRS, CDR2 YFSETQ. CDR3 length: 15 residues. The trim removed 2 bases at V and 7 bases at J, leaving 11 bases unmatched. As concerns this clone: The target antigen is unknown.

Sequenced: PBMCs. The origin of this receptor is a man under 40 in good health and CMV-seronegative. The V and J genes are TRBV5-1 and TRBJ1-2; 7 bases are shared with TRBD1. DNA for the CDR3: TGCGCCAGCAGCTTATTGGACTCCCACAGGGGTGGCTACACCTTC. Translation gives CASSLLDSHRGGYTF.